The next 19 T cell receptor beta chains were all read from a single sample in a study of T cell repertoires in cytomegalovirus infection. One entry per CDR3 protein, called by TCRdb with MiXCR from the reads. The table includes around 540,000 distinct CDR3 sequences, around a third detected once. For these TCRs, the target antigens are not known. This material consisted of cultured PBMCs, taken from culture after CMV antigen stimulation. The receptors come from a human donor in good health (CMV status not recorded). Some clones in this sample may be carry-over from other donors' samples.

This clonotype was picked up one time. V gene TRBV2 combines with J gene TRBJ2-4; D is undetermined. V shed 4 bases and J shed 0 bases, with 10 bases lying between them. The CDR3 runs 15 residues. Germline lookup yields CDR1 SNHLY and CDR2 FYNNEI. The CDR3 loop is CASSVPAAAKNIQYF. CDR3 nucleotide sequence: TGTGCCAGCAGTGTCCCCGCCGCAGCCAAAAACATTCAGTACTTC. The variable domain in full, with the rest retrieved from reference TRBV2 and TRBJ2-4, is EPEVTQTPSHQVTQMGQEVILRCVPISNHLYFYWYRQILGQKVEFLVSFYNNEISEKSEIFDDQFSVERPDGSNFTLKIRSTKLEDSAMYFCASSVPAAAKNIQYFGAGTRLSVL.

This clonotype was recorded a few times. J is TRBJ2-3 and V is TRBV12-3 or TRBV12-4; unclear D gene. The CDR3 spans 15 residues. Trimming took off 5 bases at V and 1 base at J, with 13 bases between the two ends. The CDR3 protein is CASSATAQGTDTQYF. The CDR3 region has the DNA TGTGCCAGCAGTGCCACGGCCCAGGGCACAGATACGCAGTATTTT.

This rearrangement joins TRBV2 to TRBJ1-1; TRBD1 aligns across 7 bases. The CDR3 extends over 13 amino acids. From germline, CDR1 is SNHLY and CDR2 FYNNEI. Trimming took 9 bases from V and 4 from J; bases not matched to a gene: 8. The CDR3 sequence is CASDRQGGTEAFF. CDR3 bases: TGTGCCAGTGACCGACAGGGCGGCACTGAAGCTTTCTTT.

The chain employs TRBV6-8 and TRBJ2-7, with 13 bases fitting TRBD2. The CDR3 runs to 19 residues. V trimming: 6 bases; J trimming: 2 bases; junction bases outside the gene matches: 16. Germline CDR1 and CDR2: MNHGY and SAAAGT. CDR3 DNA sequence: TGTGCCAGCAGGGAACGGGCGACTAGCGGGAGGCCACAAACCTACGAGCAGTACTTC. Translated: CASRERATSGRPQTYEQYF.

The table lists this clonotype with many counts. The V and J genes are TRBV12-3 or TRBV12-4 and TRBJ2-1; 7 bases fit TRBD2. V shed 3 bases and J 10 bases; nucleotides not matched to a gene: 12. CDR3 length: 15 residues. The CDR3 DNA reads as TGTGCCAGCAGTTTCGGGACTACCTCGGGGGTGGAGCAGTTCTTC. Its protein is CASSFGTTSGVEQFF.

V gene TRBV19 combines with J gene TRBJ2-7; 9 bases line up with TRBD1. The germline gives CDR1 LNHDA, CDR2 SQIVND (reference sequence). V trimming: 3 bases; J trimming: 4 bases; junction bases outside the gene matches: 13. This CDR3 has 17 residues. In nucleotides, the CDR3 is TGTGCCAGTAGTATCTCCTCCCCCGCGACAGGGGGGTACGAGCAGTACTTC. Amino acid sequence: CASSISSPATGGYEQYF.

Only a few counts were recorded for this clonotype. V and J are TRBV7-2 and TRBJ2-7; TRBD2 aligns across 9 bases. The V and J ends lost 5 bases and 5 bases, in that order; junction bases with no gene match: 10. There are 15 residues in the CDR3. From germline, CDR1 is SGHTA and CDR2 FQGNSA. The CDR3 here is CASSAQGAGGDEQYF. The DNA of the CDR3 is TGTGCCAGCAGCGCCCAGGGCGCGGGAGGGGACGAGCAGTACTTC.

There are a few counts of this clonotype. The chain links TRBV5-1 to TRBJ1-2; the match to TRBD1 covers 9 bases. The germline V gene encodes CDR1 SGHRS and CDR2 YFSETQ. The J segment lost 5 bases and the V segment lost 0 bases, leaving 5 bases of the junction unmatched. The CDR3 has 15 amino acids. CDR3 nucleotides: TGCGCCAGCAGCTTGGTTTCCGGGACAGGGTATGGCTACACCTTC. This encodes CASSLVSGTGYGYTF.

This clonotype was observed a handful of times. V usage is TRBV28 and J usage is TRBJ1-4; 8 positions agree with TRBD1. Germline values: CDR1 MDHEN, CDR2 SYDVKM. The CDR3 extends over 17 amino acids. After removal of 2 bases from V and 1 base from J, the junction contained 6 bases not matched to a gene. CDR3 sequence (DNA): TGTGCCAGCAGTTTAGAACAGGGGGGACAAACTAATGAAAAACTGTTTTTT. This encodes CASSLEQGGQTNEKLFF. Full variable domain (missing parts from reference TRBV28 and TRBJ1-4): DVKVTQSSRYLVKRTGEKVFLECVQDMDHENMFWYRQDPGLGLRLIYFSYDVKMKEKGDIPEGYSVSREKKERFSLILESASTNQTSMYLCASSLEQGGQTNEKLFFGSGTQLSVL.

The CDR3, as DNA: TGCGCCAGCAGCCAAGGGTTCGCAGAGCCCCAGCATTTT. Translating it yields CASSQGFAEPQHF. V and J are TRBV4-1 and TRBJ1-5, with unresolved D. Germline values: CDR1 MGHRA, CDR2 YSYEKL. CDR3 length: 13 residues. V gave up 1 base and J gave up 8 bases, with 9 bases separating them.

The gene calls are TRBV7-9 and TRBJ2-3, with TRBD2 matching over 8 bases. The trim removed 0 bases at V and 5 bases at J, leaving 4 bases unmatched. Germline-derived CDR1 and CDR2 are SEHNR and FQNEAQ (reference sequence). The CDR3 is made up of 15 amino acids. DNA of the CDR3: TGTGCCAGCAGCTTAGCTACGGGACTAGGAGATACGCAGTATTTT. It is translated as CASSLATGLGDTQYF.

This clonotype was detected a few times. V gene TRBV7-2 combines with J gene TRBJ2-1; maybe TRBD2 (6 bases). Germline V gives CDR1 SGHTA, CDR2 FQGNSA. The CDR3 runs 16 residues. The V and J ends lost 0 bases and 2 bases respectively, with 11 bases between them. CDR3 in DNA: TGTGCCAGCAGCTTAGCAGGCGGACTACCCTACAATGAGCAGTTCTTC. This translates into CASSLAGGLPYNEQFF.

The table lists this clonotype with a few counts. The gene calls are TRBV6-2 or TRBV6-3 and TRBJ2-2; no clear D. CDR3 length: 14 amino acids. The germline V gene encodes CDR1 MNHEY and CDR2 SVGEGT. Trimming shortened V by 2 bases and J by 6 bases, and 10 bases separated the two germline ends. In DNA form, the CDR3 reads TGTGCCAGCAGTTACAGAAGGCCGGCCGGGGAGCTGTTTTTT. This sequence encodes CASSYRRPAGELFF.

This clonotype was picked up many times. The CDR3 DNA reads as TGTGCCAGCAGCCCGAACTCTGGAAACACCATATATTTT. Protein product: CASSPNSGNTIYF. The rearrangement joins TRBV7-2 to TRBJ1-3; unclear D gene. V dropped 5 bases and J dropped 0 bases, with 5 bases sitting between them. CDR1 and CDR2 from the germline V gene are SGHTA and FQGNSA. The CDR3 is 13 residues long. Supplemented by reference TRBV7-2 and TRBJ1-3, the full variable domain reads GAGVSQSPSNKVTEKGKDVELRCDPISGHTALYWYRQSLGQGLEFLIYFQGNSAPDKSGLPSDRFSAERTGGSVSTLTIQRTQQEDSAVYLCASSPNSGNTIYFGEGSWLTVV.

The table lists this clonotype with a few counts. The chain combines TRBV7-2 with TRBJ2-7; D is perhaps TRBD2 (6 bases). The ends were cut back, 5 bases at V and 2 bases at J, with 13 bases in the middle. The CDR3 has 14 amino acids. Germline CDR1 is SGHTA and CDR2 is FQGNSA. The CDR3 region has the DNA TGTGCCAGCAGCCCCGGCGGGGCCGCCTACGAGCAGTACTTC. Its translation: CASSPGGAAYEQYF.

V is TRBV29-1 and J is TRBJ2-5; no firm D call. This CDR3 region has 13 residues. Trimming stripped 4 bases from V and 5 bases from J, with 14 bases between. CDR1 SQVTM and CDR2 ANQGSEA come from the germline V gene. Here the CDR3 DNA reads TGCAGCGTTGGTTTCAATCAGAGGGAGACCCAGTACTTC. Translation: CSVGFNQRETQYF.

This clonotype was recorded many times. This chain links TRBV7-2 with TRBJ2-7, with TRBD1 matching over 12 bases. Germline CDR1 reads SGHTA; CDR2 reads FQGNSA. The ends lost 5 bases at V and 4 bases at J; junction bases unmatched: 6. There are 15 residues in the CDR3. CDR3: CASSPGTGGGYEQYF. The CDR3 DNA reads as TGTGCCAGCAGCCCTGGGACAGGGGGCGGGTACGAGCAGTACTTC.

This clonotype was observed a handful of times. CDR3 nucleotide sequence: TGTGCCAGCAGCTTATTTAGCGGGAGCTACGAGCAGTACGTC. Translation gives CASSLFSGSYEQYV. The chain combines TRBV7-2 with TRBJ2-7, with 9 bases lining up with TRBD2. V trimming: 2 bases; J trimming: 3 bases; junction bases outside the gene matches: 2. The CDR3 extends over 14 amino acids. Germline loops: CDR1 SGHTA, CDR2 FQGNSA.

This clonotype was seen only a few times. The chain has TRBV29-1 and TRBJ2-3; 10 nucleotides agree with TRBD1. V shed 5 bases and J 6 bases; nucleotides not matched to a gene: 8. The CDR3 contains 14 residues. Germline values: CDR1 SQVTM, CDR2 ANQGSEA. The CDR3 is CSVTGTGAGDTQYF. The CDR3 DNA reads as TGCAGCGTTACTGGGACAGGGGCAGGCGATACGCAGTATTTT.